These 30 T cell receptor beta chains came from one sample sequenced in a study of early T cells in non-severe SARS-CoV-2 infection. Via MiXCR, TCRdb re-called the 5' RACE reads, giving one row per CDR3 protein. The table shows 60,000 to 75,000 distinct CDR3 sequences, with approximately 4.6% occurring only once. The material sequenced was whole blood, taken at baseline. All receptors come from an adult who was a healthcare worker with PCR-confirmed SARS-CoV-2 infection or an uninfected control (not recorded which). The donor label of this sample is uncertain.

Many counts were recorded for this clonotype. This chain uses TRBV20-1 with TRBJ2-3; 12 positions agree with TRBD2. The CDR3 consists of 18 residues. Looked up from germline, CDR1 is DFQATT and CDR2 is SNEGSKA (reference sequence). Germline trimming cut 2 bases from V and 2 bases from J; bases unmatched to any gene: 11. The CDR3 DNA is TGCAGTGCTAGAAGGGGTCTAGCGGGGGGGCAGGACACAGATACGCAGTATTTT. It is translated as CSARRGLAGGQDTDTQYF.

In its sample, this clonotype was seen many times. The CDR3 nucleotides are TGTGCCAGCAGTTACGGAGGGGTAGGGCCCTACGAGCAGTACTTC. As protein: CASSYGGVGPYEQYF. V usage is TRBV6-5 and J usage is TRBJ2-7, with a weak D call TRBD2 (6 bases). Trimming removed 2 bases from V and 2 bases from J, with 13 bases in between. The CDR3 runs 15 residues. Germline CDR1 is MNHEY and CDR2 is SVGAGI.

This clonotype was recorded many times. The CDR3 nucleotides read TGTGCCAGCAGCCTAGACCGACGCTTGGACGAGCAGTACTTC. Its protein is CASSLDRRLDEQYF. The chain carries TRBV7-2 and TRBJ2-7; no firm D call. Per the germline V gene, CDR1 is SGHTA and CDR2 is FQGNSA. V lost 5 bases and J 5 bases, leaving 16 bases between the germline ends. This CDR3 contains 14 residues.

The chain is built from TRBV19 and TRBJ2-2; TRBD1 is a possible D gene (6 bases). This CDR3 has 14 amino acids. The germline V gene has CDR1 LNHDA and CDR2 SQIVND (reference sequence). With 5 bases removed from V and 4 bases from J, the gap between germline ends came to 11 bases. In nucleotides, the CDR3 is TGTGCCAGTAGTGTCGACAGGACCACCGGGGAGCTGTTTTTT. Translated, it gives CASSVDRTTGELFF.

This clonotype showed up many times. The chain couples TRBV10-3 to TRBJ2-3; TRBD2 agrees at 8 bases. Per the germline V gene, CDR1 is ENHRY and CDR2 is SYGVKD. CDR3 length equals 15 residues. Trimming cost V 6 bases and J 1 base; bases outside gene matches: 6. The CDR3 bases are TGTGCCATCAGCGGGGGGACTAGGGGCACAGATACGCAGTATTTT. As protein: CAISGGTRGTDTQYF.

The table lists this clonotype with a few counts. The gene calls are TRBV6-2 or TRBV6-3 and TRBJ2-5; D is possibly TRBD2 (7 bases). The ends were cut back, 7 bases at V and 1 base at J, with 13 bases in the middle. CDR1 MNHEY and CDR2 SVGEGT come from the germline V gene. The CDR3 sequence is 14 residues long. CDR3: CASTEGGLQETQYF. CDR3 bases: TGTGCCAGCACCGAGGGGGGGCTCCAAGAGACCCAGTACTTC.

This clonotype was detected ten times or more. The genes are TRBV5-1 and TRBJ1-1, with D hard to call. Germline CDR1 reads SGHRS; CDR2 reads YFSETQ. V gave up 0 bases and J gave up 3 bases, with 9 bases separating them. The CDR3 spans 14 residues. The CDR3 reads CASSLEFADTEAFF. CDR3 DNA sequence: TGCGCCAGCAGCTTGGAGTTCGCGGACACTGAAGCTTTCTTT.

There are many counts of this clonotype. J is TRBJ1-2 and V is TRBV27; D ambiguous. The ends were cut back, 2 bases at V and 2 bases at J, with 6 bases in the middle. Germline assignment: CDR1 MNHEY and CDR2 SMNVEV (reference sequence). There are 13 residues in the CDR3. CDR3 coding DNA: TGTGCCAGCAGTTTAGCCTTAAACTATGGCTACACCTTC. Protein: CASSLALNYGYTF.

This clonotype was counted many times. The chain has TRBV5-1 and TRBJ1-6; D perhaps matches TRBD1 (5 bases). CDR1 and CDR2 from the germline V gene are SGHRS and YFSETQ. The CDR3 covers 15 residues. V dropped 4 bases and J dropped 7 bases, with 15 bases sitting between them. The DNA of the CDR3 is TGCGCCAGCAGCCTAGAGGGACCGCTGAATTCACCCCTCCACTTT. This encodes CASSLEGPLNSPLHF. Combining the CDR3 with reference TRBV5-1 and TRBJ1-6 gives the whole variable domain KAGVTQTPRYLIKTRGQQVTLSCSPISGHRSVSWYQQTPGQGLQFLFEYFSETQRNKGNFPGRFSGRQFSNSRSEMNVSTLELGDSALYLCASSLEGPLNSPLHFGNGTRLTVT.

This clonotype was counted at least ten times. V and J are TRBV12-3 or TRBV12-4 and TRBJ2-3, with D hard to call. The CDR3 runs 14 residues. V lost 1 base, J lost 4 bases, and 9 bases lay in between. CDR3: CASSLVVGADTQYF. CDR3 nucleotides: TGTGCCAGCAGTTTAGTAGTCGGTGCAGATACGCAGTATTTT.

The chain links TRBV7-9 to TRBJ2-5, with D maybe TRBD2 (5 bases). Per the germline V gene, CDR1 is SEHNR and CDR2 is FQNEAQ (reference sequence). The CDR3 loop spans 11 amino acids. CDR3 nucleotides: TGTGCAATACGGGGAGCAGAGACCCAGTACTTC. Translated, it gives CAIRGAETQYF.

V usage is TRBV28 and J usage is TRBJ1-6, with 8 bases matching TRBD1. CDR3 length: 14 residues. The germline gives CDR1 MDHEN, CDR2 SYDVKM. The J segment lost 7 bases and the V segment lost 6 bases, leaving 5 bases of the junction unmatched. The CDR3 loop reads CASRTTGVNSPLHF. CDR3 nucleotides: TGTGCCAGCAGGACGACAGGGGTGAATTCACCCCTCCACTTT.

This clonotype was detected many times. The genes are TRBV15 and TRBJ1-3, with D possibly being TRBD1 (5 bases). CDR3 size: 16 residues. Deletions cut 0 bases from V and 2 bases from J, with 11 bases between. CDR1 and CDR2 (germline): LNHNV, YYDKDF (reference sequence). Here the CDR3 reads CATSRDLDSAGNTIYF. CDR3 sequence (DNA): TGTGCCACCAGCAGAGATTTAGACAGCGCTGGAAACACCATATATTTT. Full variable domain (rest looked up from reference TRBV15 and TRBJ1-3): DAMVIQNPRYQVTQFGKPVTLSCSQTLNHNVMYWYQQKSSQAPKLLFHYYDKDFNNEADTPDNFQSRRPNTSFCFLDIRSPGLGDTAMYLCATSRDLDSAGNTIYFGEGSWLTVV.

This clonotype was observed at least ten times. The chain is built from TRBV20-1 and TRBJ2-5; 7 bases fit TRBD2. Germline trimming cut 4 bases from V and 2 bases from J; bases unmatched to any gene: 7. Per germline, CDR1 DFQATT and CDR2 SNEGSKA (reference sequence). The CDR3 has 14 residues. CDR3 loop: CSANSGELQETQYF. CDR3 nucleotide sequence: TGCAGTGCTAACAGCGGGGAGCTGCAAGAGACCCAGTACTTC.

This clonotype was counted at least ten times. This chain uses TRBV20-1 with TRBJ2-7, with 10 bases that match TRBD1. CDR1 is DFQATT and CDR2 is SNEGSKA in the germline V gene (reference sequence). The junction had 9 bases not matched to a gene; V was cut back by 5 bases and J by 2 bases. This CDR3 has 15 amino acids. The CDR3 DNA reads as TGCAGTGCTCCTCCCGGGACAGGGGACCCCTACGAGCAGTACTTC. As protein: CSAPPGTGDPYEQYF.

This clonotype was recorded many times. The rearrangement joins TRBV4-3 to TRBJ1-5; D gene uncertain. CDR1 and CDR2 (germline): LGHNA, YSLEER. The length of the CDR3 is 13 residues. The V gene lost 2 bases and the J gene lost 7 bases, with 9 bases spanning the gap. The CDR3 loop reads CASSQTIGQPQHF. CDR3 nucleotide sequence: TGCGCCAGCAGCCAAACGATAGGGCAGCCCCAGCATTTT.

This clonotype was seen many times. The chain couples TRBV7-2 to TRBJ1-2; D perhaps matches TRBD1 (5 bases). CDR1 and CDR2 (germline): SGHTA, FQGNSA. V was pared by 0 bases and J by 8 bases, with 10 bases between. The CDR3 is 13 residues long. CDR3 coding DNA: TGTGCCAGCAGCTTAGCAGGGGCCGGCGGCTACACCTTC. Its protein is CASSLAGAGGYTF.

The chain carries TRBV19 and TRBJ2-2; D may be TRBD2 (7 bases). V lost 6 bases and J 3 bases, leaving 17 bases between the germline ends. The V gene's germline CDR1 is LNHDA and CDR2 SQIVND (reference sequence). This CDR3 comprises 16 residues. Here the CDR3 DNA reads TGTGCCAGTAGGGGACGGGGGGCCGTGTACACCGGGGAGCTGTTTTTT. Translated, it gives CASRGRGAVYTGELFF.

This clonotype was detected ten times or more. The chain links TRBV14 to TRBJ2-3, with D perhaps TRBD1 (6 bases). The CDR3 contains 13 residues. Between the trimmed V and J ends, which lost 1 base and 8 bases, there was a span of 10 bases. Germline values: CDR1 SGHDN, CDR2 FVKESK. The CDR3 loop is CASSQGQGRTQYF. In nucleotides, the CDR3 is TGTGCCAGCAGCCAAGGTCAGGGGCGTACGCAGTATTTT.

This clonotype occurred many times. CDR3 in DNA: TGCAGCGCCCTGGACAGATACTATGGCTACACCTTC. Its protein product is CSALDRYYGYTF. The chain links TRBV29-1 to TRBJ1-2; TRBD1 is a possible D gene (6 bases). The CDR3 length is 12 residues. Germline CDR1 reads SQVTM; CDR2 reads ANQGSEA. The V end lost 7 bases, the J end lost 3 bases, and 12 bases lay between the germline ends.

This chain connects TRBV11-2 to TRBJ1-2; 9 bases align to TRBD1. The V segment lost 4 bases and the J segment 4 bases; nucleotides outside the gene matches: 19. Germline V CDR1 and CDR2: SGHAT, FQNNGV. The CDR3 runs to 19 residues. Written as DNA, the CDR3 is TGTGCCAGCAGCTCCATAAATTCAATCCGGGACAGGGTGACCTATGGCTACACCTTC. Translated: CASSSINSIRDRVTYGYTF.

This clonotype occurred many times. V is TRBV28 and J is TRBJ2-3; D call uncertain. Germline values: CDR1 MDHEN, CDR2 SYDVKM. CDR3 length equals 14 residues. V shed 5 bases and J shed 2 bases, with 11 bases lying between them. The CDR3: CASSPPTPTDTQYF. The CDR3 DNA reads as TGTGCCAGCAGTCCCCCGACCCCCACAGATACGCAGTATTTT.

This clonotype was seen a few times. The chain carries TRBV11-2 and TRBJ1-1; D possibly corresponds to TRBD1 (5 bases). Germline V gene lookup returns CDR1 SGHAT and CDR2 FQNNGV. The V end lost 2 bases, the J end lost 5 bases, and 27 bases lay between the germline ends. This CDR3 is built from 19 residues. CDR3 amino acids: CASSLSRPSLGGSRTEAFF. Here the CDR3 DNA reads TGTGCCAGCAGCTTATCTCGACCGTCACTTGGGGGGTCTAGGACTGAAGCTTTCTTT.

The V and J genes are TRBV5-1 and TRBJ2-2, with 9 bases fitting TRBD1. Germline trimming cut 3 bases from V and 7 bases from J; bases unmatched to any gene: 4. CDR1 and CDR2 from the germline V gene are SGHRS and YFSETQ. CDR3 size: 14 residues. CDR3 in amino acids: CASSWTGAGGELFF. The CDR3 DNA reads TGCGCCAGCAGCTGGACAGGGGCAGGCGGGGAGCTGTTTTTT.

The table lists this clonotype with many counts. CDR3 bases: TGCAGCGTTCGACTACAGGGGATGACAGATACGCAGTATTTT. Amino acids: CSVRLQGMTDTQYF. The V gene is TRBV29-1, the J gene TRBJ2-3; 7 bases agree with TRBD1. The junction had 8 bases not matched to a gene; V was cut back by 5 bases and J by 3 bases. The CDR3 loop spans 14 amino acids. CDR1 and CDR2 (germline): SQVTM, ANQGSEA.

CDR3 coding DNA: TGTGCCAGCAGTTCGGAGGGGACGCCCGACACCTTC. Its translation: CASSSEGTPDTF. The chain combines TRBV6-5 with TRBJ1-2, with D perhaps TRBD1 (5 bases). The CDR3 loop spans 12 amino acids. The germline V gene encodes CDR1 MNHEY and CDR2 SVGAGI. V lost 4 bases and J 12 bases, leaving 15 bases between the germline ends.

This clonotype has ten or more counts. V usage is TRBV6-4 and J usage is TRBJ2-7; 7 nucleotides line up with TRBD1. Germline trimming cut 4 bases from V and 0 bases from J; bases unmatched to any gene: 3. The CDR3 has 14 amino acids. Germline V gene sequence: CDR1 MRHNA, CDR2 SNTAGT. CDR3 sequence reads: CASSVDRDSYEQYF. DNA of the CDR3: TGTGCCAGCAGTGTCGACAGGGACTCCTACGAGCAGTACTTC.

The chain employs TRBV11-2 and TRBJ2-1, with 11 nucleotides matching TRBD1. CDR1 is SGHAT, CDR2 FQNNGV, per germline. The trim removed 7 bases at V and 5 bases at J, leaving 7 bases unmatched. CDR3 length equals 15 residues. In DNA form, the CDR3 reads TGTGCCAGCAAACCCGGGACAGGGGGTGACAATGAGCAGTTCTTC. Translation: CASKPGTGGDNEQFF.

Ten or more counts support this clonotype. This chain links TRBV15 with TRBJ2-7, with TRBD1 matching 9 bases. The junction had 11 bases not matched to a gene; V was cut back by 3 bases and J by 2 bases. The germline V gene has CDR1 LNHNV and CDR2 YYDKDF (reference sequence). The CDR3 is 17 residues long. The CDR3, as DNA: TGTGCCACCAGCAGCAAAACAGGGGGCGTATCACCCTACGAGCAGTACTTC. Translation gives CATSSKTGGVSPYEQYF. Full variable domain (missing parts from reference TRBV15 and TRBJ2-7): DAMVIQNPRYQVTQFGKPVTLSCSQTLNHNVMYWYQQKSSQAPKLLFHYYDKDFNNEADTPDNFQSRRPNTSFCFLDIRSPGLGDTAMYLCATSSKTGGVSPYEQYFGPGTRLTVT.

On this clonotype: The conserved phenylalanine or tryptophan normally closing the CDR3 is absent here, so this likely arose from a read error. The V gene is TRBV4-3, the J gene TRBJ2-7; possibly TRBD1 or TRBD2 for D (5 bases each). The V and J ends lost 1 base and 0 bases respectively, with 10 bases between them. Germline lookup yields CDR1 LGHNA and CDR2 YSLEER. The CDR3 loop spans 15 amino acids. CDR3 region: CASSQGDGDSYEQYS. The CDR3 nucleotides are TGCGCCAGCAGCCAAGGGGACGGAGACTCCTACGAGCAGTACTCC.